This T cell receptor (beta chain) was captured in a study of blood T cell repertoires in COVID-19. In the study overall: Some COVID-19 samples were acute and others convalescent; all came from the United States, Italy and Spain. The analysed material was cDNA or gDNA that came from T cells, B-cell-depleted T cells, or PBMCs.

Trimming took off 6 bases at V and 6 bases at J, with 20 bases between the two ends. The CDR3 is made up of 15 amino acids. Per the germline V gene, CDR1 is SQVTM and CDR2 is ANQGSEA. Methods used by the authors: Estimated nucleated cell counts came from reference gene primer amplification. TCRdb's copy holds only in-frame clones and misses some; the assay was immunoSEQ multiplex PCR. The V and J calls and clone size are taken from that table; D and trimming were inferred from the DNA. Of 150,000 to 200,000 clones detected, approximately 86% appear once; the ten largest clones hold 7.5% to 10%. J is TRBJ2-2 and V is TRBV29-1, with D possibly matching TRBD1 (6 bases). The origin of this receptor is a man aged 45-65 years with active or convalescent COVID-19. The specimen was peripheral blood. Here the CDR3 reads CSVIRGRTPAGELFF. The CDR3 DNA follows: TGCAGCGTCATCAGGGGCAGGACCCCCGCCGGGGAGCTGTTTTTT.